Sequencing of this T cell receptor (beta chain) was carried out in a study of radiation and T cells in renal cell carcinoma. The time point: baseline pretreatment blood. Treatment defined: 15 Gy SBRT to primary tumor, nephrectomy 4 weeks later. Produced via immunoSEQ multiplex PCR; TCRdb's table is partial and in-frame only. The sample has approximately 63,000 clones; around 78% are singletons. The CDR3 is made up of 15 amino acids. V lost 4 bases and J lost 4; bases outside the gene matches: 8. Germline V gene lookup returns CDR1 LNHDA and CDR2 SQIVND (reference sequence). The sequencing here drew on blood, taken from a patient whose treatment included radiotherapy and nephrectomy. This clonotype was obtained from a man in his sixties with renal cell carcinoma. The chain combines TRBV19 with TRBJ2-7; 9 bases fit TRBD1. CDR3 loop: CASSTGGTGRYEQYF. The CDR3 DNA is TGTGCCAGTAGTACCGGGGGGACAGGGCGGTACGAGCAGTACTTC.